This TCR beta chain came from a study of CD8 T cells in Susac syndrome. With 6 bases removed from V and 6 bases from J, the gap between germline ends came to 15 bases. The CDR3 is made up of 13 amino acids. CDR1 is SGDLS and CDR2 is YYNGEE in the germline V gene. Random hexamers served to reverse transcribe roughly 0.45 to 1 ug RNA. A multiplex approach, immunoSEQ multiplex PCR, amplified TCR beta CDR3 across 54 Vbeta and 13 Jbeta. TCRdb reprocessed the immunoSEQ multiplex PCR reads with MiXCR, giving one entry per CDR3 protein. This table has some 160,000 distinct CDR3 sequences, around 94% appearing once.

The TCR was taken from a human donor with Susac syndrome. V is TRBV9 and J is TRBJ1-2; a weak D match, TRBD1 (6 bases). The sequenced sample consisted of CD4+ T cells from PBMCs. CDR3 nucleotide sequence: TGTGCCAGCAACCTACAGGGCCAGCATGGCTACACCTTC. This gives the protein CASNLQGQHGYTF. The full variable domain, rest sourced from reference TRBV9 and TRBJ1-2, is DSGVTQTPKHLITATGQRVTLRCSPRSGDLSVYWYQQSLDQGLQFLIQYYNGEERAKGNILERFSAQQFPDLHSELNLSSLELGDSALYFCASNLQGQHGYTFGSGTRLTVV.